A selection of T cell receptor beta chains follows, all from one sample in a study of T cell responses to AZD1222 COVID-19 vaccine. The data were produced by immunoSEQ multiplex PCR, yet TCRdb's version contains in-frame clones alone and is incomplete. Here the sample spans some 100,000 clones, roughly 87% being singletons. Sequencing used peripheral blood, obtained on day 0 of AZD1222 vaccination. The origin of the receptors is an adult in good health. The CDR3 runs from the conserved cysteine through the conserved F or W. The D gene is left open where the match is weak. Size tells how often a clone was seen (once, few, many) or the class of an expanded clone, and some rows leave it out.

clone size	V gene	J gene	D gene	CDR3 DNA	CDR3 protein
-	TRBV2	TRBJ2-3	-	TGTGCCAGCAGTCCAACCCTAACTGGAGATACGCAGTATTTT	CASSPTLTGDTQYF
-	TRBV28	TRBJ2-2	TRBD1	TGTGCCAGCAGCACCGGGACAGGGGGTCCCGGGGAGCTGTTTTTT	CASSTGTGGPGELFF
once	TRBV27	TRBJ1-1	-	TGTGCCAGCAGTTTTAACCAGGGGAACACTGAAGCTTTCTTT	CASSFNQGNTEAFF
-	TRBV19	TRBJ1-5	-	TGTGCCAGTTCGGGGCTGGGCAATCAGCCCCAGCATTTT	CASSGLGNQPQHF
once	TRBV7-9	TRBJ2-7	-	TGTGCCAGCAGCTTAAGGGAGACGAACTACGAGCAGTACTTC	CASSLRETNYEQYF
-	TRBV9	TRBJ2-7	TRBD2	TGTGCCAGCAGCGCACGGGGGGGCTACGAGCAGTACTTC	CASSARGGYEQYF
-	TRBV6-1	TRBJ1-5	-	TGTGCCAGCAGTGAAGGTATTGCGACAGTTAGGAATCAGCCCCAGCATTTT	CASSEGIATVRNQPQHF
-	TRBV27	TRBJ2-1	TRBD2	TGTGCCAGCAGTTTATTGCCTGAGGGAGCGGGACCTTACAATGAGCAGTTCTTC	CASSLLPEGAGPYNEQFF
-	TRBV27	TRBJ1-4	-	TGTGCCAGCAGACGAATGGTAGCAACTAATGAAAAACTGTTTTTT	CASRRMVATNEKLFF
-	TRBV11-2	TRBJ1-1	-	TGTGCCAGCAGCTTAGCAGGGGCTGAGACTGAAGCTTTCTTT	CASSLAGAETEAFF
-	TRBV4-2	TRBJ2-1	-	TGTGCCAGCAGCCAACCGGGACCCAATGAGCAGTTCTTC	CASSQPGPNEQFF
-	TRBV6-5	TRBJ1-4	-	TGTGCCAGCCTTCCCTCCCTCCCTAATGAAAAACTGTTTTTT	CASLPSLPNEKLFF
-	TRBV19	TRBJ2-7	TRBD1	TGTGCCAGTAGTTTTGACGGGACAGCCTACGAGCAGTACTTC	CASSFDGTAYEQYF
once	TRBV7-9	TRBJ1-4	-	TGTGCCAGCAGTCCTATTGGTTATGAAAAACTGTTTTTT	CASSPIGYEKLFF
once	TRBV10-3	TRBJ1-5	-	TGTGCCATCAGTGAGTCTAAGGGAGGAGGGGTCGGTCAGCCCCAGCATTTT	CAISESKGGGVGQPQHF
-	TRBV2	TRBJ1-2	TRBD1	TGTGCCAGCAGTGATCAAAATCTAGGACAGGGGGCTAAAACCTTC	CASSDQNLGQGAKTF
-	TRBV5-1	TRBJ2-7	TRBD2	TGCGCCAGCAGCGAGGGACTAGCGGGTTACGAGCAGTACTTC	CASSEGLAGYEQYF
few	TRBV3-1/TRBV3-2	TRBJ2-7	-	TGTGCCAGCAGCCAGGGTTTAATGTCCTACGAGCAGTACTTC	CASSQGLMSYEQYF